The 2 T cell receptor beta chains reported below all come from one sample, sequenced in a study of CD8+ T cells in alopecia areata. Extracted RNA was reverse transcribed, and the resulting cDNA served as sequencing template. The protocol was immunoSEQ multiplex PCR, while the TCRdb copy is restricted to in-frame clones and leaves out a portion. The sample has around 190,000 clones; just over 55% are singletons. The sequenced sample consisted of CD8+ T cells sorted from blood. These receptor sequences come from a human donor in good health.

Only a few counts were recorded for this clone. This rearrangement joins TRBV5-6 to TRBJ2-3; 13 positions match TRBD2. The CDR3 is made up of 16 amino acids. The germline gives CDR1 SGHDT, CDR2 YYEEEE. The V and J ends lost 4 bases and 0 bases, in that order; junction bases with no gene match: 2. In DNA, the CDR3 is TGTGCCAGCAGCCTGACTAGCGGGGGGAGCACAGATACGCAGTATTTT. Translating gives CASSLTSGGSTDTQYF.

The chain joins TRBV13 to TRBJ2-3; the D gene is possibly TRBD1 (6 bases). Germline CDR1 PRHDT, CDR2 FYEKMQ (reference sequence). Trimming cost V 4 bases and J 4 bases, with 9 bases left between them. CDR3 length equals 13 residues. Here the CDR3 DNA reads TGTGCCAGCAGCTCCCGGACAGCAGATACGCAGTATTTT. It yields the protein CASSSRTADTQYF.